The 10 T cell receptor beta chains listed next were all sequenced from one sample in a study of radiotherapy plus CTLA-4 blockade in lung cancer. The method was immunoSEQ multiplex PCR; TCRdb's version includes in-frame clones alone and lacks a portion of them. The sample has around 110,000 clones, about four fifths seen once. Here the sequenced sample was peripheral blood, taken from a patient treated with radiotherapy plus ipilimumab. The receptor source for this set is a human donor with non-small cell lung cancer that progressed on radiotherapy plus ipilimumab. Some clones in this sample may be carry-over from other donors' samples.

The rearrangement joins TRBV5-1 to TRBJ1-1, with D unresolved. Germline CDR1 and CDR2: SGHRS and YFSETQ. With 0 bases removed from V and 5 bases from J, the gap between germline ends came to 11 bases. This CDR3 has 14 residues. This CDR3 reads CASSLGTTGTEAFF. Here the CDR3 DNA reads TGCGCCAGCAGCTTGGGAACTACCGGGACTGAAGCTTTCTTT.

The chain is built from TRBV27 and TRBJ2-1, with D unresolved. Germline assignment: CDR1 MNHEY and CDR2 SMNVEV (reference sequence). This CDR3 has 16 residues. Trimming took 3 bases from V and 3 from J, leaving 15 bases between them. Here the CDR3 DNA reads TGTGCCAGCAGTTTCCACGGTTCGAATCTCTACAATGAGCAGTTCTTC. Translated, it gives CASSFHGSNLYNEQFF.

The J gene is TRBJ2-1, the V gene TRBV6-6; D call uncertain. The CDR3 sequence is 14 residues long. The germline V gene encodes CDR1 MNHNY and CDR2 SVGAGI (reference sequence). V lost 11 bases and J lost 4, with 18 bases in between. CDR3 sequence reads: CASSRSSVYNEQFF. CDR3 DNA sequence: TGTGCCTCCTCCCGGAGCAGCGTATACAATGAGCAGTTCTTC.

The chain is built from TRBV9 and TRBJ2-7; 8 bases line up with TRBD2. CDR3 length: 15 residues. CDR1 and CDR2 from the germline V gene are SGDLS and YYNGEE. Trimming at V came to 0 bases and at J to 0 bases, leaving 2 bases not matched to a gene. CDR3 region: CASSVAAGVSYEQYF. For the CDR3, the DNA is TGTGCCAGCAGCGTAGCAGCGGGGGTCTCCTACGAGCAGTACTTC.

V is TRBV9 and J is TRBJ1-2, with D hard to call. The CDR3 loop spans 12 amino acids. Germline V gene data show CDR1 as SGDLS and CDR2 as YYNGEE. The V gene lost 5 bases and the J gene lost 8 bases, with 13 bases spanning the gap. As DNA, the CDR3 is TGTGCCAGCAGTTTACGGGGAGGGGGCTACACCTTC. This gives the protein CASSLRGGGYTF.

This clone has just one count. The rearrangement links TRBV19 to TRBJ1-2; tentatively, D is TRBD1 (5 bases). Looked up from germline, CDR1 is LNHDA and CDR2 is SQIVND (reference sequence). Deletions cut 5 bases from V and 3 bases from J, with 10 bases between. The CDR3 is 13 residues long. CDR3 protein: CASSGTNYYGYTF. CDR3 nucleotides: TGTGCCAGTAGTGGGACTAATTACTATGGCTACACCTTC.

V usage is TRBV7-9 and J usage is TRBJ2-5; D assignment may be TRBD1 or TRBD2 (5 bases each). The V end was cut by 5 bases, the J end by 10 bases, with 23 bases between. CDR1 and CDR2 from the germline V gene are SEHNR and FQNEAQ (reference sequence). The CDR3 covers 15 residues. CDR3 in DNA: TGTGCCAGCAGCCCACTTCGGGGCCCTACCGGGGACCAGTACTTC. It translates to CASSPLRGPTGDQYF.

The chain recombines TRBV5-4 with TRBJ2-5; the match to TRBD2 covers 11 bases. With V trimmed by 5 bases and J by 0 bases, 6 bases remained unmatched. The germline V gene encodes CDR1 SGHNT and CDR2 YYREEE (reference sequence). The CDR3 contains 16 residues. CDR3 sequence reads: CASSPTSGDHQETQYF. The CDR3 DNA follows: TGTGCCAGCAGTCCGACTAGCGGGGATCACCAAGAGACCCAGTACTTC. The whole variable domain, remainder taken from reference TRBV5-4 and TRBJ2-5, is ETGVTQSPTHLIKTRGQQVTLRCSSQSGHNTVSWYQQALGQGPQFIFQYYREEENGRGNFPPRFSGLQFPNYSSELNVNALELDDSALYLCASSPTSGDHQETQYFGPGTRLLVL.

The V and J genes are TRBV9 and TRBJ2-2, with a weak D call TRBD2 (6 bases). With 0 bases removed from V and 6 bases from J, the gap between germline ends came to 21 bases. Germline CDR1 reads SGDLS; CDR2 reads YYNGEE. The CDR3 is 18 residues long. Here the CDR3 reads CASSVVGDSSLGAGELFF. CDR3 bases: TGTGCCAGCAGCGTAGTTGGGGACTCATCTCTAGGCGCCGGGGAGCTGTTTTTT.

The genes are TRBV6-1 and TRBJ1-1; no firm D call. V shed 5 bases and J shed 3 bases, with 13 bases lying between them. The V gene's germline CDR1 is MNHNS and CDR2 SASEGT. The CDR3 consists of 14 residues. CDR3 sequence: CASSRRSQDTEAFF. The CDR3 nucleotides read TGTGCCAGCAGTAGAAGGTCCCAGGACACTGAAGCTTTCTTT.